One and the same sample provided the 7 T cell receptor beta chains below, sequenced in a study of blood T cell repertoires in COVID-19. Sequencing was performed with immunoSEQ multiplex PCR; in TCRdb, only in-frame clones are kept and a portion is missing. In the table there are under 250,000 clones, 75% to 90% of which are singletons. The specimen sequenced was PBMCs or T cells enriched from blood (not recorded which). These receptors originate from a young woman who had been exposed to COVID-19.

This chain uses TRBV2 with TRBJ2-2; D ambiguous. Germline CDR1 SNHLY, CDR2 FYNNEI. The CDR3 is 14 residues long. Deletions cut 2 bases from V and 3 bases from J, with 7 bases between. This CDR3 reads CASSEKQYTGELFF. CDR3 DNA sequence: TGTGCCAGCAGTGAAAAACAGTACACCGGGGAGCTGTTTTTT.

V and J are TRBV10-3 and TRBJ2-5; the match to TRBD1 covers 8 bases. Germline V gene lookup returns CDR1 ENHRY and CDR2 SYGVKD. V shed 1 base, J shed 9 bases, and the junction held 7 bases outside the gene matches. CDR3 length: 14 residues. CDR3 sequence reads: CAISELDRAAAQYF. In nucleotides, the CDR3 is TGTGCCATCAGTGAGTTGGACAGGGCGGCGGCCCAGTACTTC.

This chain connects TRBV30 to TRBJ2-7; 11 bases agree with TRBD1. Germline CDR1 is GTSNPN and CDR2 is SVGIG (reference sequence). The length of the CDR3 is 13 residues. V lost 7 bases, J lost 3 bases, and 5 bases stayed unmatched. The CDR3 DNA sequence: TGTGCCTTCACGGGACAGGGGGTCTACGAGCAGTACTTC. Translated, it gives CAFTGQGVYEQYF.

The chain uses TRBV19 and TRBJ2-2; 8 positions agree with TRBD1. V lost 6 bases and J lost 0; bases outside the gene matches: 3. CDR3 length: 15 amino acids. From germline, CDR1 is LNHDA and CDR2 SQIVND (reference sequence). The CDR3 loop reads CASSKQGANTGELFF. CDR3 DNA sequence: TGTGCCAGTAGCAAACAGGGGGCGAACACCGGGGAGCTGTTTTTT.

V is TRBV27 and J is TRBJ2-2, with 7 bases that match TRBD1. The germline gives CDR1 MNHEY, CDR2 SMNVEV (reference sequence). The CDR3 has 14 amino acids. Trimming at V came to 6 bases and at J to 5 bases, leaving 6 bases not matched to a gene. In DNA form, the CDR3 reads TGTGCCAGCAGCACAGGGGTTTTTACCGGGGAGCTGTTTTTT. The encoded protein is CASSTGVFTGELFF.

The CDR3 bases are TGTGCCAGCAGCTCCGGAGTTACTAGCGGGAGGCACGAGCAGTACTTC. Translation: CASSSGVTSGRHEQYF. This chain uses TRBV11-2 with TRBJ2-7; 12 bases are a match to TRBD2. CDR1 and CDR2 from the germline V gene are SGHAT and FQNNGV. V lost 4 bases to trimming and J lost 5 bases; unmatched junction nucleotides: 9. The CDR3 spans 16 residues.

The chain employs TRBV15 and TRBJ2-2; 8 bases are shared with TRBD1. The CDR3 length is 17 residues. J gave up 6 bases and V 3 bases, and 12 bases lay outside the gene matches. The V gene's germline CDR1 is LNHNV and CDR2 YYDKDF (reference sequence). CDR3 nucleotide sequence: TGTGCCACCAGCAGGAATTCAGGGGGCATGCGGCCCGGGGAGCTGTTTTTT. Its translation is CATSRNSGGMRPGELFF.